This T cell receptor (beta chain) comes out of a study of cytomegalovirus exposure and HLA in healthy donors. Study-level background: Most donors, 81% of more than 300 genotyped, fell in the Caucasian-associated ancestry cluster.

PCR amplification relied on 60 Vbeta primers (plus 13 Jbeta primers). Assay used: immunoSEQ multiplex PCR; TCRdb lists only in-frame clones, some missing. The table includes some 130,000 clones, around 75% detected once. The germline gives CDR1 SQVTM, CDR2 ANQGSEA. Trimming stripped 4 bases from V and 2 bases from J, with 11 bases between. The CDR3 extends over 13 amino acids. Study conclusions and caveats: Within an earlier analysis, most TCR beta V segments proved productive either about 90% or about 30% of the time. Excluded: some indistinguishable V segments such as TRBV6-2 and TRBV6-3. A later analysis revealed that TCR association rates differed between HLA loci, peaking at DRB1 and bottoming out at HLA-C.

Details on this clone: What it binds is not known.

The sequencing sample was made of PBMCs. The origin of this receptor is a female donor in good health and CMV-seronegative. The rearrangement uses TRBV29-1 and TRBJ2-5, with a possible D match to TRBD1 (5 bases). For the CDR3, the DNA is TGCAGCGTTGTGGGGCCCAATCAAGAGACCCAGTACTTC. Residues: CSVVGPNQETQYF.